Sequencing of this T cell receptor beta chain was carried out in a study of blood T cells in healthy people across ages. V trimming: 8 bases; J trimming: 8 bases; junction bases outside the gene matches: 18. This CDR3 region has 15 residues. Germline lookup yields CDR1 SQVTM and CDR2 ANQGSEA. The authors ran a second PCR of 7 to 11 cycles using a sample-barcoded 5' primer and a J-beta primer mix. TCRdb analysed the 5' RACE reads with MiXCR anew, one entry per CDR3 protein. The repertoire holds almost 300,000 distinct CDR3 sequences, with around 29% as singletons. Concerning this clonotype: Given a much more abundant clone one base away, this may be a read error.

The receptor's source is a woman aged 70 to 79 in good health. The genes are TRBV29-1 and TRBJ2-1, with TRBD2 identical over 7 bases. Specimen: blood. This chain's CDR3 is CSSYVGGRKGDEQFF. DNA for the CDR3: TGCAGCTCATATGTAGGCGGGAGAAAAGGCGATGAGCAGTTCTTC.